This T cell receptor (beta chain) emerged from a study of PD-L1 blockade in urothelial cancer. This clone was seen just once. The sample's time point: peripheral blood 6 weeks after treatment start. A spike-in of synthetic TCR analog templates was added to each PCR. Using immunoSEQ multiplex PCR, the repertoire was profiled, and TCRdb retains in-frame clones only, with some absent. The sample contains some 120,000 clones, 75% to 90% of which appear only once. Unmatched junction bases numbered 8, after V lost 4 bases and J lost 3 bases. CDR3 size: 15 residues. CDR1 and CDR2 (germline): MGHRA, YSYEKL. J is TRBJ2-7 and V is TRBV4-1; the match to TRBD2 covers 8 bases. The source of this sequence is a man aged 55 to 70 with urothelial cancer. This material consisted of PBMCs, taken around atezolizumab (anti-PD-L1) treatment. CDR3 loop: CASSLVAGPSYEQYF. CDR3 coding DNA: TGCGCCAGCAGCCTAGTAGCGGGACCCAGCTACGAGCAGTACTTC.